The clone carrying this T cell receptor beta chain was detected only once. Antigen unknown. This table comes from immunoSEQ multiplex PCR, and its TCRdb copy is limited to in-frame clones, with some not included. Counted here are approximately 100,000 clones, more than 80% occurring once; the ten biggest clones make up 9.5% to 15%. There are 14 residues in the CDR3. CDR1 is LNHNV, CDR2 YYDKDF, per germline (reference sequence). V gave up 2 bases and J gave up 6 bases; unmatched junction bases: 3. This entry is derived from a study of glioma-infiltrating T cells after dendritic cell vaccination. For the study at large: Treatment, given 2003 to 2012, was autologous tumor lysate-pulsed dendritic cell vaccination.

Patients had residual fresh-frozen tumor tissue and more than two years of survival data. Study-wide results and caveats: No direct clonality-survival link was found; a diverse polyclonal response may matter. Higher pretreatment TIL content predicted longer progression-free time and survival.

The sequencing here drew on blood, taken before dendritic cell vaccination. The chain joins TRBV15 to TRBJ1-5; 8 nucleotides agree with TRBD1. This TCR came from a human donor with glioblastoma. The DNA for the CDR3 is TGTGCCACCAGCAGACCTCAGGGGGCTCAGCCCCAGCATTTT. It is translated as CATSRPQGAQPQHF. Together with reference TRBV15 and TRBJ1-5, the CDR3 gives the full variable domain: DAMVIQNPRYQVTQFGKPVTLSCSQTLNHNVMYWYQQKSSQAPKLLFHYYDKDFNNEADTPDNFQSRRPNTSFCFLDIRSPGLGDTAMYLCATSRPQGAQPQHFGDGTRLSIL.